These 30 T cell receptor beta chains were all obtained from the same sample, sequenced in a study of blood T cell repertoires in COVID-19. Sequencing used immunoSEQ multiplex PCR; TCRdb keeps in-frame clones, though not all of them. The sample has 90,000 to 140,000 clones; roughly 80% are singletons. Material: peripheral blood. All receptors derive from a woman aged 80 or over with acute or convalescent COVID-19.

The chain uses TRBV19 and TRBJ2-1; 8 bases align to TRBD2. The CDR3 length is 17 residues. Germline assignment: CDR1 LNHDA and CDR2 SQIVND (reference sequence). Germline trimming cut 9 bases from V and 3 bases from J; bases unmatched to any gene: 16. CDR3 in amino acids: CASQGVGLAGGYNEQFF. The CDR3 nucleotides are TGTGCCAGCCAAGGGGTCGGGCTAGCGGGTGGCTACAATGAGCAGTTCTTC. Variable domain in full (rest from reference TRBV19 and TRBJ2-1): DGGITQSPKYLFRKEGQNVTLSCEQNLNHDAMYWYRQDPGQGLRLIYYSQIVNDFQKGDIAEGYSVSREKKESFPLTVTSAQKNPTAFYLCASQGVGLAGGYNEQFFGPGTRLTVL.

The V and J genes are TRBV6-5 and TRBJ1-4; 9 bases fit TRBD1. Trimming at V came to 6 bases and at J to 14 bases, leaving 10 bases not matched to a gene. This CDR3 comprises 13 residues. Germline V gene data show CDR1 as MNHEY and CDR2 as SVGAGI. This chain's CDR3 is CASRRTGTGKLFF. In DNA form, the CDR3 reads TGTGCCAGCAGAAGGACCGGGACAGGGAAGCTGTTTTTT.

V and J are TRBV4-3 and TRBJ1-2; 9 bases map to TRBD1. The CDR3 runs 14 residues. Germline V lookup: CDR1 LGHNA, CDR2 YSLEER. The V and J ends lost 3 bases and 5 bases, in that order; junction bases with no gene match: 4. This chain's CDR3 is CASSHRTGDYGYTF. CDR3 sequence (DNA): TGCGCCAGCAGCCATAGGACAGGGGATTATGGCTACACCTTC.

This clone occurred a few times. This sequence joins TRBV9 and TRBJ1-3; D unresolved. There are 17 residues in the CDR3. V was cut by 0 bases and J by 2 bases, with 15 bases left in between. Germline values: CDR1 SGDLS, CDR2 YYNGEE. CDR3 nucleotides: TGTGCCAGCAGCGTAGACCGCCTCGAGGATACTGGAAACACCATATATTTT. Translated: CASSVDRLEDTGNTIYF. Drawing the rest from reference TRBV9 and TRBJ1-3, the complete variable domain is DSGVTQTPKHLITATGQRVTLRCSPRSGDLSVYWYQQSLDQGLQFLIQYYNGEERAKGNILERFSAQQFPDLHSELNLSSLELGDSALYFCASSVDRLEDTGNTIYFGEGSWLTVV.

The chain employs TRBV6-5 and TRBJ2-7, with TRBD1 matching over 7 bases. Germline CDR1 is MNHEY and CDR2 is SVGAGI. After removal of 5 bases from V and 6 bases from J, the junction contained 7 bases not matched to a gene. This CDR3 contains 13 residues. The CDR3 sequence is CASSRQGWSEQYV. CDR3 sequence (DNA): TGTGCCAGCAGTCGACAGGGATGGTCCGAGCAGTACGTC.

This clone was seen only once. V is TRBV3-1 (or the pseudogene TRBV3-2) and J is TRBJ2-7; 8 bases are shared with TRBD2. CDR3 length: 14 residues. The V gene end was trimmed by 4 bases and the J gene end by 6 bases; junction bases not matched to a gene: 8. Per germline, CDR1 LGHDT and CDR2 YNNKEL (reference sequence). In DNA, the CDR3 is TGTGCCAGCAGCCCCATGTTAGCGGGAACCGAGCAGTACTTC. Translation gives CASSPMLAGTEQYF.

CDR3 protein: CASSLSAGTEAFF. CDR3 coding DNA: TGTGCCAGCAGCTTATCTGCGGGGACTGAAGCTTTCTTT. This chain joins TRBV7-9 and TRBJ1-1; D unclear. V was shortened by 2 bases and J by 5 bases, with 9 bases between the two germline ends. The CDR3 covers 13 residues. CDR1 is SEHNR and CDR2 is FQNEAQ in the germline V gene (reference sequence).

This chain uses TRBV19 with TRBJ2-2, with unresolved D. Germline-derived CDR1 and CDR2 are LNHDA and SQIVND (reference sequence). V lost 3 bases and J lost 2, with 7 bases in between. The CDR3 runs 14 residues. The CDR3 is CASSIEQNTGELFF. The CDR3 nucleotides are TGTGCCAGTAGTATCGAACAAAACACCGGGGAGCTGTTTTTT.

In this sample, this clone turned up once. The chain carries TRBV18 and TRBJ1-2; D uncertain. CDR1 and CDR2 from the germline V gene are KGHSH and LQKENI. The CDR3 runs 14 residues. The V end was cut by 3 bases, the J end by 2 bases, with 10 bases between. The CDR3 sequence: CASSPERANYGYTF. CDR3 DNA sequence: TGTGCCAGCTCACCGGAGAGGGCCAACTATGGCTACACCTTC.

The chain combines TRBV20-1 with TRBJ1-5; D gene unclear. The CDR3 loop spans 16 amino acids. Germline assignment: CDR1 DFQATT and CDR2 SNEGSKA (reference sequence). The germline V and J ends were trimmed by 3 bases and 0 bases, with 15 bases remaining between them. The CDR3 loop reads CSASAKPFYSNQPQHF. CDR3 nucleotide sequence: TGCAGTGCTAGTGCAAAGCCGTTTTATAGCAATCAGCCCCAGCATTTT.

A few counts support this clone. The V and J genes are TRBV7-9 and TRBJ2-7; 8 nucleotides line up with TRBD1. Trimming at V came to 0 bases and at J to 6 bases, leaving 7 bases not matched to a gene. The CDR3 extends over 15 amino acids. Germline V lookup: CDR1 SEHNR, CDR2 FQNEAQ (reference sequence). The CDR3 here is CASSLALAGGGEQYF. In DNA, the CDR3 is TGTGCCAGCAGCTTAGCGCTGGCAGGGGGCGGCGAGCAGTACTTC.

This chain joins TRBV9 and TRBJ1-5; 7 bases align to TRBD1. The length of the CDR3 is 15 residues. CDR1 is SGDLS, CDR2 YYNGEE, per germline. V lost 0 bases to trimming and J lost 7 bases; unmatched junction nucleotides: 7. In DNA, the CDR3 is TGTGCCAGCAGCGTAGATGAGGGGGCCGGGCAGCCCCAGCATTTT. Encoded protein: CASSVDEGAGQPQHF. The full variable domain, its missing parts supplied by reference TRBV9 and TRBJ1-5, is DSGVTQTPKHLITATGQRVTLRCSPRSGDLSVYWYQQSLDQGLQFLIQYYNGEERAKGNILERFSAQQFPDLHSELNLSSLELGDSALYFCASSVDEGAGQPQHFGDGTRLSIL.

V gene TRBV19 combines with J gene TRBJ1-3; D gene ambiguous. This CDR3 has 14 residues. Germline CDR1 is LNHDA and CDR2 is SQIVND (reference sequence). Trimming took 5 bases from V and 0 from J, leaving 8 bases between them. CDR3 sequence reads: CASSARFSGNTIYF. The CDR3 nucleotides read TGTGCCAGTAGTGCGAGGTTCTCTGGAAACACCATATATTTT. The full variable domain, rest sourced from reference TRBV19 and TRBJ1-3, is DGGITQSPKYLFRKEGQNVTLSCEQNLNHDAMYWYRQDPGQGLRLIYYSQIVNDFQKGDIAEGYSVSREKKESFPLTVTSAQKNPTAFYLCASSARFSGNTIYFGEGSWLTVV.

The chain has TRBV24-1 and TRBJ2-2; D gene ambiguous. V lost 3 bases, J lost 1 base, and 11 bases lay in between. Germline V gene lookup returns CDR1 KGHDR and CDR2 SFDVKD. The CDR3 contains 16 residues. CDR3 region: CATSDAGGKNTGELFF. CDR3 nucleotide sequence: TGTGCCACCAGTGATGCCGGCGGAAAGAACACCGGGGAGCTGTTTTTT.

This sequence joins TRBV24-1 and TRBJ2-1; 7 bases line up with TRBD1. With V trimmed by 5 bases and J by 10 bases, 10 bases remained unmatched. CDR3 length equals 14 residues. Germline CDR1 is KGHDR and CDR2 is SFDVKD. CDR3 sequence (DNA): TGTGCCACCAGTGCTACGACAGGGATAGAAGAGCAGTTCTTC. It encodes CATSATTGIEEQFF.

V usage is TRBV6-5 and J usage is TRBJ1-3; D unresolved. There are 13 residues in the CDR3. Germline CDR1 is MNHEY and CDR2 is SVGAGI. Trimming took off 3 bases at V and 4 bases at J, with 7 bases between the two ends. The CDR3 spells CASSYNTGNTIYF. CDR3 sequence (DNA): TGTGCCAGCAGTTATAACACCGGAAACACCATATATTTT.

The chain links TRBV29-1 to TRBJ2-1, with TRBD2 matching over 8 bases. V shed 4 bases, J shed 7 bases, and the junction held 12 bases outside the gene matches. Germline V gene lookup returns CDR1 SQVTM and CDR2 ANQGSEA. The CDR3 runs 15 residues. The CDR3 DNA is TGCAGCGTTGGGCCGGGGGGGGCGCGGGAGAATGAGCAGTTCTTC. Its protein product is CSVGPGGARENEQFF.

The table lists this clone with a count of one. The chain is built from TRBV6-1 and TRBJ1-1, with D unclear. Germline assignment: CDR1 MNHNS and CDR2 SASEGT. This CDR3 is 14 amino acids long. V was clipped by 0 bases and J by 0 bases, with 5 bases between them. CDR3 sequence (DNA): TGTGCCAGCAGTGAAGCGGCGGTGAACACTGAAGCTTTCTTT. Translated: CASSEAAVNTEAFF.

The V gene is TRBV11-2, the J gene TRBJ2-5, with D maybe TRBD2 (7 bases). V lost 5 bases to trimming and J lost 5 bases, with 15 bases between them. The CDR3 covers 14 residues. Germline values: CDR1 SGHAT, CDR2 FQNNGV. The CDR3 is CASSLAGGLETQYF. CDR3 DNA sequence: TGTGCCAGCAGCCTGGCCGGGGGGCTGGAGACCCAGTACTTC. Full variable domain (missing parts from reference TRBV11-2 and TRBJ2-5): EAGVAQSPRYKIIEKRQSVAFWCNPISGHATLYWYQQILGQGPKLLIQFQNNGVVDDSQLPKDRFSAERLKGVDSTLKIQPAKLEDSAVYLCASSLAGGLETQYFGPGTRLLVL.

CDR3 residues: CASSQDRGSQGEQFF. As DNA, the CDR3 is TGCGCCAGCAGCCAAGACCGCGGGAGCCAAGGTGAGCAGTTCTTC. The rearrangement links TRBV4-3 to TRBJ2-1, with 7 bases matching TRBD2. Germline-derived CDR1 and CDR2 are LGHNA and YSLEER. The CDR3 loop spans 15 amino acids. V dropped 0 bases and J dropped 9; count of bases not matched to a gene: 8.

The CDR3 region is CAISDSAGRNYEQYF. DNA of the CDR3: TGTGCCATCAGTGATTCGGCGGGACGAAACTACGAGCAGTACTTC. The chain has TRBV10-3 and TRBJ2-7; a weak D match, TRBD2 (6 bases). The V gene's germline CDR1 is ENHRY and CDR2 SYGVKD. Trimming stripped 3 bases from V and 3 bases from J, with 15 bases between. The CDR3 has 15 residues.

There are a few counts of this clone. This chain links TRBV6-6 with TRBJ2-3; weak D call: TRBD2 (5 bases). CDR3 length equals 14 residues. The germline gives CDR1 MNHNY, CDR2 SVGAGI (reference sequence). Trimming left V 3 bases short and J 5 bases short, with 12 bases between. Here the CDR3 reads CASSYKGVGDTQYF. The CDR3, as DNA: TGTGCCAGCAGTTATAAGGGAGTAGGAGATACGCAGTATTTT.

The genes are TRBV2 and TRBJ1-5; TRBD1 is a possible D gene (5 bases). Germline V lookup: CDR1 SNHLY, CDR2 FYNNEI. This CDR3 is 16 amino acids long. V was clipped by 4 bases and J by 2 bases, with 15 bases between them. CDR3 bases: TGTGCCAGCAGTGGGCTCCCCGGGGGGGGCAATCAGCCCCAGCATTTT. This codes for CASSGLPGGGNQPQHF.

The chain is built from TRBV5-1 and TRBJ2-1, with 11 bases lining up with TRBD2. Trimming took 4 bases from V and 0 from J; bases not matched to a gene: 6. From germline, CDR1 is SGHRS and CDR2 YFSETQ. CDR3 length: 17 amino acids. The CDR3 protein is CASSTTSGSSSYNEQFF. The CDR3 DNA is TGCGCCAGCAGCACTACTAGCGGGAGTAGCTCCTACAATGAGCAGTTCTTC.

The V gene is TRBV7-2, the J gene TRBJ1-6; TRBD1 agrees at 10 bases. Germline V CDR1 and CDR2: SGHTA, FQGNSA. With V trimmed by 3 bases and J by 7 bases, 6 bases remained unmatched. There are 16 residues in the CDR3. This CDR3 reads CASSFPGTGANSPLHF. CDR3 nucleotide sequence: TGTGCCAGCAGCTTCCCCGGGACAGGGGCGAATTCACCCCTCCACTTT.

J is TRBJ1-1 and V is TRBV4-3, with a weak D call TRBD1 (6 bases). The V gene lost 0 bases and the J gene lost 5 bases, with 13 bases spanning the gap. The CDR3 has 15 residues. Germline V gene lookup returns CDR1 LGHNA and CDR2 YSLEER. The CDR3 region is CASSQDSGGGTEAFF. As DNA, the CDR3 is TGCGCCAGCAGCCAAGATTCGGGGGGCGGGACTGAAGCTTTCTTT.

The chain links TRBV28 to TRBJ2-7; weak D call: TRBD2 (5 bases). Germline V gives CDR1 MDHEN, CDR2 SYDVKM. V dropped 4 bases and J dropped 2 bases, with 15 bases sitting between them. The CDR3 has 15 amino acids. CDR3 protein: CASSSPALGAYEQYV. CDR3 DNA sequence: TGTGCCAGCAGTTCCCCCGCATTGGGAGCCTACGAGCAGTACGTC.

CDR3: CASSGGFSYNEQFF. Written as DNA, the CDR3 is TGTGCCAGCAGCGGCGGGTTTTCCTACAATGAGCAGTTCTTC. The chain employs TRBV7-2 and TRBJ2-1, with TRBD2 as a possible D gene (5 bases). The CDR3 is 14 amino acids. V was shortened by 5 bases and J by 1 base, with 9 bases between the two germline ends. Per germline, CDR1 SGHTA and CDR2 FQGNSA.

This sequence joins TRBV2 and TRBJ1-6, with 8 bases that match TRBD1. The junction had 9 bases not matched to a gene; V was cut back by 11 bases and J by 9 bases. The CDR3 spans 13 residues. The V gene's germline CDR1 is SNHLY and CDR2 FYNNEI. CDR3 bases: TGTGCCGGTACGACAGGGGAGGGTTCACCCCTCCACTTT. This sequence encodes CAGTTGEGSPLHF. The entire variable domain, with the rest obtained from reference TRBV2 and TRBJ1-6, is as follows: EPEVTQTPSHQVTQMGQEVILRCVPISNHLYFYWYRQILGQKVEFLVSFYNNEISEKSEIFDDQFSVERPDGSNFTLKIRSTKLEDSAMYFCAGTTGEGSPLHFGNGTRLTVT.

This chain uses TRBV12-3 or TRBV12-4 with TRBJ1-1; D gene unclear. The CDR3 contains 13 residues. Trimming cost V 3 bases and J 8 bases, with 13 bases left between them. The CDR3 coding sequence is TGTGCCAGCAGTTTGAACTGGGCCCAAGAAGCTTTCTTT. As protein: CASSLNWAQEAFF.